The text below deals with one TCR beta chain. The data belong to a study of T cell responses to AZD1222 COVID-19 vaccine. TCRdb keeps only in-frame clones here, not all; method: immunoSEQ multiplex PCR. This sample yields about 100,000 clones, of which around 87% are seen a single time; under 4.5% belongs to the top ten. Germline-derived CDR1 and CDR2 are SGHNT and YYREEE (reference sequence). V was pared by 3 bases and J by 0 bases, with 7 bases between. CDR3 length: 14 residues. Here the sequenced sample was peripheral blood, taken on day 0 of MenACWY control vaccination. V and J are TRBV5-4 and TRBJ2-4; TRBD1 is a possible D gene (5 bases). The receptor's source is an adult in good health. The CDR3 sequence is CASSSQGAKNIQYF. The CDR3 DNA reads TGTGCCAGCAGCTCCCAGGGAGCCAAAAACATTCAGTACTTC. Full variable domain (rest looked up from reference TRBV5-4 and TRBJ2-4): ETGVTQSPTHLIKTRGQQVTLRCSSQSGHNTVSWYQQALGQGPQFIFQYYREEENGRGNFPPRFSGLQFPNYSSELNVNALELDDSALYLCASSSQGAKNIQYFGAGTRLSVL.